Listed below are T cell receptor beta chains from one sample, sequenced in a study of CD8+CD57+ T cells in acquired aplastic anemia. Using its own MiXCR run on the reads, TCRdb lists one record per CDR3 protein. The repertoire holds under 200,000 distinct CDR3 sequences, with 48% as singletons. Sample: sorted CD4+, CD8+, or CD8+CD57+ T cells (not recorded which) from PBMCs. All receptors derive from a human donor with aplastic anemia. Each CDR3 is given with its conserved first and last residue. The D gene is left open where the match is weak. Size values are once, few and many counts, or a class for expanded clones, and some rows have none.

cdr3_length: 16
j_call: TRBJ1-6
clone_size: NA
v_call: TRBV9
d_call: NA
cdr3_nt: TGTGCCAGCGATGGCGGGGATAGCTCCTATAATTCACCCCTCCACTTT
cdr3_aa: CASDGGDSSYNSPLHF

cdr3_length: 17
j_call: TRBJ2-1
clone_size: NA
v_call: TRBV15
d_call: NA
cdr3_nt: TGTGCCACCAGCAGAACGCCCGGGAGGGACAGTCTCAATGAGCAGTTCTTC
cdr3_aa: CATSRTPGRDSLNEQFF

cdr3_length: 14
j_call: TRBJ1-6
clone_size: NA
v_call: TRBV9
d_call: TRBD1
cdr3_nt: TGTGCCAGCAGCGTAGGACAGGGGGATTCATCCCTCCACTTT
cdr3_aa: CASSVGQGDSSLHF

cdr3_length: 13
j_call: TRBJ1-1
clone_size: many
v_call: TRBV12-3/TRBV12-4
d_call: NA
cdr3_nt: TGTGCCAGCAGTTTAGAACAGAGCACTGAAGCTTTCTTT
cdr3_aa: CASSLEQSTEAFF

cdr3_length: 13
j_call: TRBJ2-7
clone_size: NA
v_call: TRBV20-1
d_call: TRBD1
cdr3_nt: TGCAGTGTTCCCGGGACAGGGGGGTACGAGCAGTACTTC
cdr3_aa: CSVPGTGGYEQYF

cdr3_length: 16
j_call: TRBJ1-2
clone_size: once
v_call: TRBV7-9
d_call: NA
cdr3_nt: TGTGCCAGCAGCTTGGAGGGACCGCTCGTTAGATATGGCTACACCTTC
cdr3_aa: CASSLEGPLVRYGYTF

cdr3_length: 14
j_call: TRBJ2-7
clone_size: NA
v_call: TRBV24-1
d_call: NA
cdr3_nt: TGTGCCAGCAGTGTGGGCAGGGGAGGCCACGAGCAGTACTTC
cdr3_aa: CASSVGRGGHEQYF

cdr3_length: 14
j_call: TRBJ2-3
clone_size: NA
v_call: TRBV2
d_call: NA
cdr3_nt: TGTGCCAGCAGTGAACTACTTAGCACAGATACGCAGTATTTT
cdr3_aa: CASSELLSTDTQYF

cdr3_length: 12
j_call: TRBJ1-1
clone_size: NA
v_call: TRBV30
d_call: NA
cdr3_nt: TGTGCCTGGAGAGTTCAGGACACTGAAGCTTTCTTT
cdr3_aa: CAWRVQDTEAFF

cdr3_length: 14
j_call: TRBJ2-7
clone_size: few
v_call: TRBV18
d_call: NA
cdr3_nt: TGTGCCAGCTCACCATCGGCCGGTCCGAGGGAGCAGTACTTC
cdr3_aa: CASSPSAGPREQYF

cdr3_length: 17
j_call: TRBJ1-3
clone_size: NA
v_call: TRBV19
d_call: NA
cdr3_nt: TGTGCCAGTAGTATTCCAACGGGCCTCAACTCTGGAAACACCATATATTTT
cdr3_aa: CASSIPTGLNSGNTIYF

cdr3_length: 13
j_call: TRBJ2-1
clone_size: many
v_call: TRBV19
d_call: NA
cdr3_nt: TGTGCCAGTAGTATCGCCATGGAGTTCCAGCAGTTCTTC
cdr3_aa: CASSIAMEFQQFF

cdr3_length: 16
j_call: TRBJ2-4
clone_size: NA
v_call: TRBV10-3
d_call: TRBD2
cdr3_nt: TGTGCCATCAGCGCAACTAGCGGGATAGCCAAAAACATTCAGTACTTC
cdr3_aa: CAISATSGIAKNIQYF

cdr3_length: 12
j_call: TRBJ1-3
clone_size: NA
v_call: TRBV12-3/TRBV12-4
d_call: NA
cdr3_nt: TGTGCCAGCAGTCGAGAGCGGAACACCATATATTTT
cdr3_aa: CASSRERNTIYF

cdr3_length: 13
j_call: TRBJ1-1
clone_size: NA
v_call: TRBV7-9
d_call: NA
cdr3_nt: TGTGCCAGCAGCTTGGGGGGGTTGACTGAAGCTTTCTTT
cdr3_aa: CASSLGGLTEAFF

cdr3_length: 19
j_call: TRBJ1-1
clone_size: NA
v_call: TRBV7-4
d_call: NA
cdr3_nt: TGTGCCAGCAGCCGAGCCAGTGCGCAGGGAGCTGGATCGACAGGTTTGGCTTTCTTT
cdr3_aa: CASSRASAQGAGSTGLAFF

cdr3_length: 15
j_call: TRBJ1-3
clone_size: many
v_call: TRBV2
d_call: NA
cdr3_nt: TGTGCCAGCACCAGACTCATTGTCTCTGGAAACACCATATATTTT
cdr3_aa: CASTRLIVSGNTIYF

cdr3_length: 16
j_call: TRBJ2-5
clone_size: NA
v_call: TRBV10-3
d_call: NA
cdr3_nt: TGTGCCATCAGTGAGCCAACCCTGGCGGGGAAGGAGACCCAGTACTTC
cdr3_aa: CAISEPTLAGKETQYF

cdr3_length: 13
j_call: TRBJ2-1
clone_size: many
v_call: TRBV11-2
d_call: NA
cdr3_nt: TGTGCCAGCAGCTTTAGTGAGTGGTATGAGCAGTTCTTC
cdr3_aa: CASSFSEWYEQFF

cdr3_length: 14
j_call: TRBJ2-5
clone_size: many
v_call: TRBV6-1
d_call: TRBD2
cdr3_nt: TGTGCCAGCAGTCCGGGGGGGACCCAAGAGACCCAGTACTTC
cdr3_aa: CASSPGGTQETQYF

cdr3_length: 16
j_call: TRBJ2-3
clone_size: NA
v_call: TRBV15
d_call: TRBD2
cdr3_nt: TGTGCCACCAGCAGAGGGACTAGCGGGGGCACAGATACGCAGTATTTT
cdr3_aa: CATSRGTSGGTDTQYF

cdr3_length: 17
j_call: TRBJ1-2
clone_size: NA
v_call: TRBV19
d_call: NA
cdr3_nt: TGTGCCAGTAGTATAAAGTGGGGCCGTTATCCTAACTATGGCTACACCTTC
cdr3_aa: CASSIKWGRYPNYGYTF

cdr3_length: 11
j_call: TRBJ2-1
clone_size: NA
v_call: TRBV20-1
d_call: NA
cdr3_nt: TGCAGTGCGGGGCCATACAATGAGCAGTTCTTC
cdr3_aa: CSAGPYNEQFF

cdr3_length: 15
j_call: TRBJ2-3
clone_size: many
v_call: TRBV12-3/TRBV12-4
d_call: NA
cdr3_nt: TGTGCCAGCAGCCCCTGGGGGATTCGAGAGGATACGCAGTATTTT
cdr3_aa: CASSPWGIREDTQYF

cdr3_length: 14
j_call: TRBJ2-2
clone_size: NA
v_call: TRBV6-5
d_call: NA
cdr3_nt: TGTGCCAGCAGTTCGGGACAAGACACCGGGGAGCTGTTTTTT
cdr3_aa: CASSSGQDTGELFF

cdr3_length: 15
j_call: TRBJ1-2
clone_size: many
v_call: TRBV19
d_call: TRBD1
cdr3_nt: TGTGCCAGTACCAGGGACAGATTCTTTAACTATGGCTACACCTTC
cdr3_aa: CASTRDRFFNYGYTF

cdr3_length: 13
j_call: TRBJ1-1
clone_size: many
v_call: TRBV12-3/TRBV12-4
d_call: NA
cdr3_nt: TGTGCCAGCAGTTTATGGACAGACACTGAAGCTTTCTTT
cdr3_aa: CASSLWTDTEAFF

cdr3_length: 16
j_call: TRBJ1-2
clone_size: many
v_call: TRBV6-1
d_call: NA
cdr3_nt: TGTGCCAGCAGTGGGGGAGGGGGGGCAGTTAACTATGGCTACACCTTC
cdr3_aa: CASSGGGGAVNYGYTF

cdr3_length: 16
j_call: TRBJ2-7
clone_size: NA
v_call: TRBV24-1
d_call: TRBD2
cdr3_nt: TGTGCCACCAGTGGCGGACTAGCGGGAGAGACCTACGAGCAGTACTTC
cdr3_aa: CATSGGLAGETYEQYF

cdr3_length: 14
j_call: TRBJ1-5
clone_size: few
v_call: TRBV20-1
d_call: NA
cdr3_nt: TGCAGTGCCATCACAGGGTTTAGCAATCAGCCCCAGCATTTT
cdr3_aa: CSAITGFSNQPQHF

cdr3_length: 12
j_call: TRBJ1-1
clone_size: NA
v_call: TRBV2
d_call: NA
cdr3_nt: TGTGCCAGCGATACAGGGAACACTGAAGCTTTCTTT
cdr3_aa: CASDTGNTEAFF

cdr3_length: 14
j_call: TRBJ1-2
clone_size: NA
v_call: TRBV28
d_call: NA
cdr3_nt: TGTGCCAGCAGTTTATTCGTCCTCAACTATGGCTACACCTTC
cdr3_aa: CASSLFVLNYGYTF

cdr3_length: 14
j_call: TRBJ2-2
clone_size: many
v_call: TRBV19
d_call: TRBD1
cdr3_nt: TGTGCCGCCCGGACAGGGTTTCACACCGGGGAGCTGTTTTTT
cdr3_aa: CAARTGFHTGELFF

cdr3_length: 14
j_call: TRBJ1-6
clone_size: NA
v_call: TRBV2
d_call: NA
cdr3_nt: TGTGCCAGCAGTGAATTCACGGGGGATTCACCCCTCCACTTT
cdr3_aa: CASSEFTGDSPLHF

cdr3_length: 15
j_call: TRBJ1-2
clone_size: NA
v_call: TRBV7-9
d_call: TRBD1
cdr3_nt: TGTGCCAGCAGCCAGGGGGGCACGACCACTTATGGCTACACCTTC
cdr3_aa: CASSQGGTTTYGYTF

cdr3_length: 15
j_call: TRBJ2-1
clone_size: NA
v_call: TRBV2
d_call: NA
cdr3_nt: TGTGCCAGCAGTGTCTTTTCAGGGTTGGAGAATGAGCAGTTCTTC
cdr3_aa: CASSVFSGLENEQFF

cdr3_length: 18
j_call: TRBJ2-5
clone_size: many
v_call: TRBV7-2
d_call: TRBD2
cdr3_nt: TGTGCCAGCAGCTTAGCCGGGACTAGCGGGAGGGCCTCAGAGACCCAGTACTTC
cdr3_aa: CASSLAGTSGRASETQYF

cdr3_length: 16
j_call: TRBJ2-7
clone_size: NA
v_call: TRBV10-3
d_call: NA
cdr3_nt: TGTGCCATCAGTGATAATGCGGGGGCAAGCTCCTACGAGCAGTACTTC
cdr3_aa: CAISDNAGASSYEQYF

cdr3_length: 13
j_call: TRBJ2-7
clone_size: NA
v_call: TRBV29-1
d_call: NA
cdr3_nt: TGCAGCGCCGGAGGGGACGATCTCTACGAGCAGTACTTC
cdr3_aa: CSAGGDDLYEQYF

cdr3_length: 15
j_call: TRBJ2-3
clone_size: NA
v_call: TRBV11-2
d_call: TRBD2
cdr3_nt: TGTGCCAGCAGCTTAATAGCGGGAGGGCCGGATACGCAGTATTTT
cdr3_aa: CASSLIAGGPDTQYF

cdr3_length: 10
j_call: TRBJ2-1
clone_size: many
v_call: TRBV20-1
d_call: NA
cdr3_nt: TGCAGTGCCCTGCACCATGAGCAGTTCTTC
cdr3_aa: CSALHHEQFF

cdr3_length: 14
j_call: TRBJ2-7
clone_size: NA
v_call: TRBV15
d_call: TRBD1
cdr3_nt: TGTGCCACCAGCAGATTGGACAGGGACTACGAGCAGTACTTC
cdr3_aa: CATSRLDRDYEQYF

cdr3_length: 15
j_call: TRBJ2-2
clone_size: many
v_call: TRBV10-1
d_call: NA
cdr3_nt: TGCGCCAGCAGTGAAGGGTCTAGCGCGGTCGGGGAGCTGTTTTTT
cdr3_aa: CASSEGSSAVGELFF

cdr3_length: 14
j_call: TRBJ2-6
clone_size: many
v_call: TRBV11-2
d_call: NA
cdr3_nt: TGTGCCAGCAGCTCCAAGACTGGGGCCAACGTCCTGACTTTC
cdr3_aa: CASSSKTGANVLTF

cdr3_length: 17
j_call: TRBJ2-3
clone_size: NA
v_call: TRBV11-2
d_call: TRBD2
cdr3_nt: TGTGCCAGCAGCCCAGGGGTAGCGGGGAGGGCCACAGATACGCAGTATTTT
cdr3_aa: CASSPGVAGRATDTQYF

cdr3_length: 13
j_call: TRBJ1-4
clone_size: many
v_call: TRBV29-1
d_call: NA
cdr3_nt: TGCAGCGTTCAACCGGACCCTGGAGAAAAACTGTTTTTT
cdr3_aa: CSVQPDPGEKLFF

cdr3_length: 18
j_call: TRBJ1-2
clone_size: NA
v_call: TRBV7-8
d_call: NA
cdr3_nt: TGTGCCAGCAGCTTAGGTTGGAGACAGGACGGTTTTTACTATGGCTACACCTTC
cdr3_aa: CASSLGWRQDGFYYGYTF

cdr3_length: 14
j_call: TRBJ1-6
clone_size: NA
v_call: TRBV7-2
d_call: NA
cdr3_nt: TGTGCCAGCAGCCCATCCCCCCCGGACTCACCCCTCCACTTT
cdr3_aa: CASSPSPPDSPLHF

cdr3_length: 13
j_call: TRBJ1-1
clone_size: many
v_call: TRBV5-8
d_call: NA
cdr3_nt: TGTGCCAGCAGCTCTAGGACTGACACTGAAGCTTTCTTT
cdr3_aa: CASSSRTDTEAFF

cdr3_length: 12
j_call: TRBJ1-2
clone_size: NA
v_call: TRBV7-2
d_call: TRBD1
cdr3_nt: TGTGCCAGCAGCAGGGACAGGGTCGGCTACACCTTC
cdr3_aa: CASSRDRVGYTF

cdr3_length: 12
j_call: TRBJ1-2
clone_size: few
v_call: TRBV29-1
d_call: NA
cdr3_nt: TGCAGCGCCGGACCGAGTAACTATGGCTACACCTTC
cdr3_aa: CSAGPSNYGYTF

cdr3_length: 16
j_call: TRBJ1-3
clone_size: NA
v_call: TRBV4-1
d_call: NA
cdr3_nt: TGCGCCAGCAGCCAAGATGGGTCGGGTACTGGAAACACCATATATTTT
cdr3_aa: CASSQDGSGTGNTIYF

cdr3_length: 14
j_call: TRBJ2-7
clone_size: many
v_call: TRBV18
d_call: TRBD1
cdr3_nt: TGTGCCAGCTCACGAGCGGGACAGGGCTACGAGCAGTACTTC
cdr3_aa: CASSRAGQGYEQYF

cdr3_length: 15
j_call: TRBJ1-1
clone_size: once
v_call: TRBV4-1
d_call: TRBD1
cdr3_nt: TGCGCCAGCAGCCAAGTACAGGGGATGAACACTGAAGCTTTCTTT
cdr3_aa: CASSQVQGMNTEAFF

cdr3_length: 17
j_call: TRBJ1-5
clone_size: many
v_call: TRBV11-2
d_call: NA
cdr3_nt: TGTGCCAGCAGCCCGTTCGGGGCGGGATATGGCAATCAGCCCCAGCATTTT
cdr3_aa: CASSPFGAGYGNQPQHF

cdr3_length: 16
j_call: TRBJ1-5
clone_size: NA
v_call: TRBV12-3/TRBV12-4
d_call: TRBD1
cdr3_nt: TGTGCCAGCAGTCCAAGGACAGGAGCAAGCAATCAGCCCCAGCATTTT
cdr3_aa: CASSPRTGASNQPQHF

cdr3_length: 17
j_call: TRBJ1-1
clone_size: few
v_call: TRBV5-1
d_call: NA
cdr3_nt: TGCGCCAGCAGCTTGGTTATCACGGGGGGCCCGAACACTGAAGCTTTCTTT
cdr3_aa: CASSLVITGGPNTEAFF

cdr3_length: 14
j_call: TRBJ1-5
clone_size: NA
v_call: TRBV29-1
d_call: TRBD1
cdr3_nt: TGCAGCGTGACCCAAGTGACAGGGAATCAGCCCCAGCATTTT
cdr3_aa: CSVTQVTGNQPQHF

cdr3_length: 13
j_call: TRBJ1-1
clone_size: many
v_call: TRBV11-2
d_call: NA
cdr3_nt: TGTGCCAGCAGCTTAGATCGTACTCATGAAGCTTTCTTT
cdr3_aa: CASSLDRTHEAFF

cdr3_length: 13
j_call: TRBJ1-2
clone_size: NA
v_call: TRBV7-8
d_call: NA
cdr3_nt: TGTGCCAGCAGCTTCGAGGGCCAAGGTGGCTACACCTTC
cdr3_aa: CASSFEGQGGYTF